Below, 27 T cell receptor beta chains from the same sample are listed, as sequenced in a study of PD-L1 blockade in urothelial cancer. Time point noted: peripheral blood 6 weeks after treatment start. Assay used: immunoSEQ multiplex PCR; TCRdb lists only in-frame clones, some missing. In the table there are some 120,000 clones, more than 70% of which are singletons. Specimen: PBMCs, collected around atezolizumab (anti-PD-L1) treatment. These receptors were collected from a man in his forties or fifties with urothelial cancer.

The rearrangement joins TRBV6-6 to TRBJ2-3; no reliable D call. The length of the CDR3 is 14 residues. The germline CDR1 and CDR2 sequences are MNHNY and SVGAGI (reference sequence). The V end was cut by 2 bases, the J end by 0 bases, with 6 bases between. CDR3 coding DNA: TGTGCCAGCAGTTACACGAGAAGCACAGATACGCAGTATTTT. It codes for CASSYTRSTDTQYF.

Here the CDR3 reads CASRSVTDTQYF. In nucleotides, the CDR3 is TGTGCCAGCAGATCGGTCACAGATACGCAGTATTTT. This rearrangement joins TRBV6-5 to TRBJ2-3; D gene uncertain. Germline V lookup: CDR1 MNHEY, CDR2 SVGAGI. This CDR3 comprises 12 residues. Trimming removed 6 bases at V and 2 bases at J, with 6 bases between.

This clone has a single count. The V call is TRBV28, the J call TRBJ2-3; D remains ambiguous. This CDR3 comprises 16 residues. In germline, CDR1 is MDHEN, CDR2 SYDVKM. Trimming pared 5 bases from V and 0 bases from J, leaving 15 bases between. CDR3 nucleotides: TGTGCCAGCAGTGTTCGGGTGGCGCCAAGCACAGATACGCAGTATTTT. Residues: CASSVRVAPSTDTQYF.

This chain links TRBV5-4 with TRBJ1-5; 8 bases agree with TRBD1. CDR3 size: 13 residues. Germline CDR1 SGHNT, CDR2 YYREEE (reference sequence). With 5 bases clipped from V and 10 bases from J, the junction kept 8 bases outside the gene matches. CDR3 DNA: TGTGCCAGCAGTACGGACAGGGAAGGACCCCAGCATTTT. It is translated as CASSTDREGPQHF. Filled out from reference TRBV5-4 and TRBJ1-5, the complete variable domain reads ETGVTQSPTHLIKTRGQQVTLRCSSQSGHNTVSWYQQALGQGPQFIFQYYREEENGRGNFPPRFSGLQFPNYSSELNVNALELDDSALYLCASSTDREGPQHFGDGTRLSIL.

This clone has a handful of counts. The rearrangement joins TRBV9 to TRBJ1-6, with a tentative D call TRBD1 (6 bases). CDR3 size: 14 residues. V was clipped by 0 bases and J by 12 bases, with 13 bases between them. Germline values: CDR1 SGDLS, CDR2 YYNGEE. The CDR3 DNA is TGTGCCAGCAGCGTAGATGGGACACGTCAACCCCTCCACTTT. Translating gives CASSVDGTRQPLHF.

For this clone: Other nucleotide sequences from this sample produce the same CDR3. This chain uses TRBV7-8 with TRBJ1-6; perhaps TRBD1 as D (5 bases). This CDR3 spans 16 amino acids. Trimming shortened V by 7 bases and J by 2 bases, and 15 bases separated the two germline ends. Looked up from germline, CDR1 is SGHVS and CDR2 is FQNEAQ. The CDR3 loop is CASTPRGSAYNSPLHF. CDR3 DNA sequence: TGTGCCAGCACCCCTCGGGGGTCGGCCTATAATTCACCCCTCCACTTT.

This clone occurred once. The rearrangement links TRBV5-1 to TRBJ1-1, with 8 bases lining up with TRBD1. Losses at the gene ends were 3 bases for V and 1 base for J; bases not matched to a gene: 2. Germline loops: CDR1 SGHRS, CDR2 YFSETQ. This CDR3 has 14 residues. The chain's CDR3 is CASSYRGGNTEAFF. CDR3 DNA: TGCGCCAGCAGCTACAGGGGGGGGAACACTGAAGCTTTCTTT.

The CDR3 loop reads CASSHSTSGTGSEKLFF. In DNA, the CDR3 is TGCGCCAGCAGCCACTCAACCTCCGGGACAGGGAGTGAAAAACTGTTTTTT. The V call is TRBV4-1, the J call TRBJ1-4; 9 bases fit TRBD1. Germline CDR1 and CDR2: MGHRA and YSYEKL. The junction had 12 bases not matched to a gene; V was cut back by 3 bases and J by 7 bases. The CDR3 loop spans 17 amino acids.

The chain carries TRBV28 and TRBJ2-7; 7 bases agree with TRBD1. Germline CDR1 and CDR2: MDHEN and SYDVKM. Trimming took 3 bases from V and 2 from J; bases not matched to a gene: 7. The CDR3 has 15 residues. CDR3 protein: CASSLPGQRPYEQYF. The CDR3, as DNA: TGTGCCAGCAGTTTGCCGGGACAGAGACCCTACGAGCAGTACTTC.

The chain links TRBV2 to TRBJ1-5; D unclear. The germline V and J ends were trimmed by 7 bases and 2 bases, with 12 bases remaining between them. In germline, CDR1 is SNHLY, CDR2 FYNNEI. The CDR3 spans 14 residues. This chain's CDR3 is CASTKEVGNQPQHF. The CDR3 DNA reads as TGTGCCAGCACTAAGGAGGTGGGCAATCAGCCCCAGCATTTT.

The chain joins TRBV28 to TRBJ1-2; no clear D gene. The CDR3 covers 12 residues. Germline V CDR1 and CDR2: MDHEN, SYDVKM. The V and J ends lost 6 bases and 2 bases respectively, with 7 bases between them. The CDR3 sequence is CASRWQNYGYTF. As DNA, the CDR3 is TGTGCCAGCAGGTGGCAGAACTATGGCTACACCTTC.

The chain recombines TRBV5-8 with TRBJ2-1, with 13 bases that match TRBD2. Germline V CDR1 and CDR2: SGHTS, YDEGEE. The CDR3 has 16 amino acids. V was pared by 2 bases and J by 4 bases, with 3 bases of the junction left unmatched. The CDR3 loop is CASSFGTSGVYNEQFF. CDR3 coding DNA: TGTGCCAGCAGCTTCGGGACTAGCGGGGTTTACAATGAGCAGTTCTTC.

This rearrangement joins TRBV29-1 to TRBJ2-5, with D possibly matching TRBD2 (5 bases). V was cut by 7 bases and J by 5 bases, with 17 bases left in between. This CDR3 region has 13 residues. Germline loops: CDR1 SQVTM, CDR2 ANQGSEA. This CDR3 reads CSARRTRAETQYF. The CDR3 DNA is TGCAGCGCCCGCCGGACGAGGGCCGAGACCCAGTACTTC.

V gene TRBV30 combines with J gene TRBJ1-1, with D unclear. The germline gives CDR1 GTSNPN, CDR2 SVGIG (reference sequence). V was trimmed by 2 bases and J by 6 bases, leaving 19 bases between them. This CDR3 has 15 residues. CDR3 in DNA: TGTGCCTGGAGTCCACCAGTTGCGGTCGTCTCTGAAGCTTTCTTT. Residues: CAWSPPVAVVSEAFF. The full variable domain, completed using reference TRBV30 and TRBJ1-1, is SQTIHQWPATLVQPVGSPLSLECTVEGTSNPNLYWYRQAAGRGLQLLFYSVGIGQISSEVPQNLSASRPQDRQFILSSKKLLLSDSGFYLCAWSPPVAVVSEAFFGQGTRLTVV.

A remark on this clone: A read error may produce the germline difference seen at one junction end. The genes are TRBV30 and TRBJ1-2, with D uncertain. The CDR3 consists of 11 residues. The germline gives CDR1 GTSNPN, CDR2 SVGIG (reference sequence). CDR3 region: CAWSVSELFAF. DNA for the CDR3: TGTGCCTGGAGTGTATCTGAGTTGTTCGCCTTC.

The chain employs TRBV28 and TRBJ2-7, with TRBD2 matching over 8 bases. Looked up from germline, CDR1 is MDHEN and CDR2 is SYDVKM. The CDR3 totals 16 residues. V was clipped by 6 bases and J by 4 bases; unmatched bases: 14. For the CDR3, the DNA is TGTGCCAGCAGCCCCCCGGGGGCGGGGGGTTTATACGAGCAGTACTTC. It codes for CASSPPGAGGLYEQYF.

Here the CDR3 DNA reads TGTGCCAGAAGCTTGGGCCCGAGCGCCGGCAATTCACCCCTCCACTTT. Its translation is CARSLGPSAGNSPLHF. The chain uses TRBV5-3 and TRBJ1-6, with D unclear. TRBV5-3 is reported as an ORF; its role is uncertain. CDR3 size: 16 residues. V lost 0 bases to trimming and J lost 7 bases, with 14 bases between them.

The V gene is TRBV5-5, the J gene TRBJ1-2; D uncertain. V dropped 4 bases and J dropped 6 bases, with 16 bases sitting between them. The CDR3 has 14 amino acids. The germline gives CDR1 SGHKS, CDR2 YYEKEE (reference sequence). The CDR3 here is CASSPAVARDGYTF. The CDR3 DNA reads TGTGCCAGCAGCCCGGCAGTAGCGAGGGATGGCTACACCTTC.

V usage is TRBV6-9 and J usage is TRBJ2-5, with 7 bases that match TRBD2. J lost 5 bases, V lost 6 bases, and 9 bases had no gene match. CDR1 MNHGY and CDR2 SVAAGI come from the germline V gene. The CDR3 is 14 residues long. The CDR3 loop reads CASRPGTTLETQYF. In DNA, the CDR3 is TGTGCCAGCAGGCCCGGGACTACTTTGGAGACCCAGTACTTC.

The chain combines TRBV5-1 with TRBJ2-7, with 7 nucleotides matching TRBD2. Germline CDR1 and CDR2: SGHRS and YFSETQ. This CDR3 is built from 17 residues. The V and J ends lost 4 bases and 4 bases, in that order; junction bases with no gene match: 17. The CDR3 region has the DNA TGCGCCAGCAGCCGCACGTCTCCGGGAGGCGGGGAATACGAGCAGTACTTC. Amino acids: CASSRTSPGGGEYEQYF.

CDR3 bases: TGTGCCAGCAGTCCCCAGGCAGGGGGGACCGGGGAGCTGTTTTTT. It specifies CASSPQAGGTGELFF. This rearrangement joins TRBV27 to TRBJ2-2; weak D call: TRBD1 (7 bases). The CDR3 consists of 15 residues. Germline V lookup: CDR1 MNHEY, CDR2 SMNVEV (reference sequence). Trimming left V 5 bases short and J 5 bases short, with 15 bases between.

This sequence joins TRBV29-1 and TRBJ2-1; D is unclear. The V end was cut by 4 bases, the J end by 7 bases, with 5 bases between. The germline CDR1 and CDR2 sequences are SQVTM and ANQGSEA. The CDR3 has 10 residues. This chain's CDR3 is CSVGANEQFF. For the CDR3, the DNA is TGCAGCGTTGGGGCGAATGAGCAGTTCTTC.

A single count supports this clone. The chain has TRBV14 and TRBJ1-1, with D uncertain. V was trimmed by 1 base and J by 3 bases, leaving 6 bases between them. Germline CDR1 reads SGHDN; CDR2 reads FVKESK. CDR3 size: 13 residues. As DNA, the CDR3 is TGTGCCAGCAGCCAAGCCCCCGACACTGAAGCTTTCTTT. It encodes CASSQAPDTEAFF.

The gene calls are TRBV28 and TRBJ1-4, with D unresolved. V was pared by 3 bases and J by 8 bases, with 7 bases between. CDR1 is MDHEN, CDR2 SYDVKM, per germline. The CDR3 is 12 residues long. The CDR3 spells CASSFGGEKLFF. The CDR3 DNA reads as TGTGCCAGCAGTTTCGGAGGAGAAAAACTGTTTTTT. Using reference TRBV28 and TRBJ1-4 for the parts outside the CDR3, the full variable domain is DVKVTQSSRYLVKRTGEKVFLECVQDMDHENMFWYRQDPGLGLRLIYFSYDVKMKEKGDIPEGYSVSREKKERFSLILESASTNQTSMYLCASSFGGEKLFFGSGTQLSVL.

J is TRBJ2-4 and V is TRBV5-1; TRBD2 aligns across 9 bases. Germline CDR1 and CDR2: SGHRS and YFSETQ. The CDR3 totals 17 residues. V lost 3 bases, J lost 3 bases, and 10 bases stayed unmatched. The CDR3 nucleotides read TGCGCCAGCAGCTCGAGCGGGAGGCGGATCGGCAAAAACATTCAGTACTTC. Amino acids: CASSSSGRRIGKNIQYF.

This clone has a handful of counts. The chain couples TRBV5-1 to TRBJ2-2, with 15 bases identical to TRBD2. The germline CDR1 and CDR2 sequences are SGHRS and YFSETQ. The junction had 3 bases not matched to a gene; V was cut back by 1 base and J by 5 bases. The CDR3 length is 17 residues. DNA for the CDR3: TGCGCCAGCAGCTTGTGGACTAGCGGGAGGGGGACCGGGGAGCTGTTTTTT. This translates into CASSLWTSGRGTGELFF. Variable domain in full (rest from reference TRBV5-1 and TRBJ2-2): KAGVTQTPRYLIKTRGQQVTLSCSPISGHRSVSWYQQTPGQGLQFLFEYFSETQRNKGNFPGRFSGRQFSNSRSEMNVSTLELGDSALYLCASSLWTSGRGTGELFFGEGSRLTVL.

The V and J genes are TRBV5-1 and TRBJ2-5, with D perhaps TRBD1 (7 bases). V lost 4 bases and J lost 1, with 11 bases in between. Germline values: CDR1 SGHRS, CDR2 YFSETQ. The CDR3 sequence is 14 residues long. CDR3 bases: TGCGCCAGCAGCGGAGGGACAGCCCAAGAGACCCAGTACTTC. Translated: CASSGGTAQETQYF.